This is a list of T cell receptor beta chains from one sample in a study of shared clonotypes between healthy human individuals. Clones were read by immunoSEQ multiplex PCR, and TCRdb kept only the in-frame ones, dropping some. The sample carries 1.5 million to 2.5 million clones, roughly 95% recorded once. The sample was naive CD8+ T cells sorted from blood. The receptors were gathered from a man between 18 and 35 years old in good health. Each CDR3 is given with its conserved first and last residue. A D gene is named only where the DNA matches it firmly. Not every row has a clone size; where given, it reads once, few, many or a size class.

CDR3 DNA: TGTGCCAGCAGCTTAAGAGGACTAGGGATCCACGAGCAGTACTTC; CDR3 protein: CASSLRGLGIHEQYF; clone size: -; J gene: TRBJ2-7; V gene: TRBV7-9; D gene: TRBD2; CDR3 length: 15
CDR3 DNA: TGTGCCAGCAGTTACCAAGGGTTTAGCAATCAGCCCCAGCATTTT; CDR3 protein: CASSYQGFSNQPQHF; clone size: once; J gene: TRBJ1-5; V gene: TRBV6-6; D gene: -; CDR3 length: 15
CDR3 DNA: TGTGCCAGCAGCTTACGGAGCGGCATGGACAATGAGCAGTTCTTC; CDR3 protein: CASSLRSGMDNEQFF; clone size: -; J gene: TRBJ2-1; V gene: TRBV7-9; D gene: -; CDR3 length: 15
CDR3 DNA: TGTGCCAGCAGCGGACCCGGGACGACTAATGAAAAACTGTTTTTT; CDR3 protein: CASSGPGTTNEKLFF; clone size: -; J gene: TRBJ1-4; V gene: TRBV5-6; D gene: -; CDR3 length: 15
CDR3 DNA: TGTGCCAGCAATCTGGAACCCTGGACTATCACAGATACGCAGTATTTT; CDR3 protein: CASNLEPWTITDTQYF; clone size: once; J gene: TRBJ2-3; V gene: TRBV2; D gene: -; CDR3 length: 16
CDR3 DNA: TGTGCCAGCAGCTTAGCCCTTCTAGGACAGGGGGCAACAGATACGCAGTATTTT; CDR3 protein: CASSLALLGQGATDTQYF; clone size: few; J gene: TRBJ2-3; V gene: TRBV7-9; D gene: TRBD1; CDR3 length: 18
CDR3 DNA: TGTGCCAGCAGCTTAGTACTAGCGGGAAGCACAGATACGCAGTATTTT; CDR3 protein: CASSLVLAGSTDTQYF; clone size: -; J gene: TRBJ2-3; V gene: TRBV7-2; D gene: TRBD2; CDR3 length: 16
CDR3 DNA: TGTGCCAGCAGCCTAGGCGGGGCCGGGTACGAGCAGTACTTC; CDR3 protein: CASSLGGAGYEQYF; clone size: -; J gene: TRBJ2-7; V gene: TRBV6-5; D gene: -; CDR3 length: 14
CDR3 DNA: TGTGCCAGCAGCTTAGTACCGAACACTGAAGCTTTCTTT; CDR3 protein: CASSLVPNTEAFF; clone size: -; J gene: TRBJ1-1; V gene: TRBV7-9; D gene: -; CDR3 length: 13
CDR3 DNA: TGTGCCAGCAGTTTAATTACGGCGGGGGAGGGCCCTGGTGAGCAGTTCTTC; CDR3 protein: CASSLITAGEGPGEQFF; clone size: -; J gene: TRBJ2-1; V gene: TRBV28; D gene: TRBD2; CDR3 length: 17
CDR3 DNA: TGTGCCAGCAGTTGGACTAGCGGAGAGACCCAGTACTTC; CDR3 protein: CASSWTSGETQYF; clone size: once; J gene: TRBJ2-5; V gene: TRBV28; D gene: TRBD2; CDR3 length: 13
CDR3 DNA: TGCAGCGTTGTTCCCACAGGGTCCCCCCACGAGCAGTACTTC; CDR3 protein: CSVVPTGSPHEQYF; clone size: -; J gene: TRBJ2-7; V gene: TRBV29-1; D gene: -; CDR3 length: 14
CDR3 DNA: TGTGCCTGGAGTGAGGGGACAGGGCGCTACGAGCAGTACTTC; CDR3 protein: CAWSEGTGRYEQYF; clone size: -; J gene: TRBJ2-7; V gene: TRBV30; D gene: TRBD1; CDR3 length: 14
CDR3 DNA: TGTGCCAGTATCTCCCGGGACAGGGGCTACAATGAGCAGTTCTTC; CDR3 protein: CASISRDRGYNEQFF; clone size: once; J gene: TRBJ2-1; V gene: TRBV19; D gene: TRBD1; CDR3 length: 15
CDR3 DNA: TGTGCCAGCAGCCTCGGACAGCTAGACGGAAGCTACACCTTC; CDR3 protein: CASSLGQLDGSYTF; clone size: -; J gene: TRBJ1-2; V gene: TRBV7-2; D gene: -; CDR3 length: 14
CDR3 DNA: TGTGCCAGCAGTTCTGATAGGACGGTGAACACTGAAGCTTTCTTT; CDR3 protein: CASSSDRTVNTEAFF; clone size: -; J gene: TRBJ1-1; V gene: TRBV28; D gene: -; CDR3 length: 15
CDR3 DNA: TGTGCCAGCAGTTTAGCGGGTGGTGGGTACGAGCAGTACTTC; CDR3 protein: CASSLAGGGYEQYF; clone size: -; J gene: TRBJ2-7; V gene: TRBV27; D gene: -; CDR3 length: 14
CDR3 DNA: TGCGCCAGCAGTTCGCTCGAGGCGGGTGGCTACGAGCAGTACTTC; CDR3 protein: CASSSLEAGGYEQYF; clone size: few; J gene: TRBJ2-7; V gene: TRBV4-1; D gene: -; CDR3 length: 15
CDR3 DNA: TGTGCCAGCAGCTTGGAGGGGGGCATGAACACTGAAGCTTTCTTT; CDR3 protein: CASSLEGGMNTEAFF; clone size: -; J gene: TRBJ1-1; V gene: TRBV5-6; D gene: -; CDR3 length: 15
CDR3 DNA: TGCGCCAGCAGCCTGGGACGGGACAGGGGGTACACTGAAGCTTTCTTT; CDR3 protein: CASSLGRDRGYTEAFF; clone size: -; J gene: TRBJ1-1; V gene: TRBV5-1; D gene: TRBD1; CDR3 length: 16
CDR3 DNA: TGCAGCGTTGATAACGGGGACATGAATGGCTACACCTTC; CDR3 protein: CSVDNGDMNGYTF; clone size: -; J gene: TRBJ1-2; V gene: TRBV29-1; D gene: -; CDR3 length: 13
CDR3 DNA: TGTGCCAGCAGTTATGGGACCGGGAGGCGAACTGAAGCTTTCTTT; CDR3 protein: CASSYGTGRRTEAFF; clone size: -; J gene: TRBJ1-1; V gene: TRBV6-6; D gene: -; CDR3 length: 15
CDR3 DNA: TGCGCCAGCAGCCAGACGCCTAGCGGGACTTACGAGCAGTACTTC; CDR3 protein: CASSQTPSGTYEQYF; clone size: once; J gene: TRBJ2-7; V gene: TRBV4-1; D gene: TRBD2; CDR3 length: 15
CDR3 DNA: TGTGCCAGCAACGGACAGGGTCCTAGCACAGATACGCAGTATTTT; CDR3 protein: CASNGQGPSTDTQYF; clone size: -; J gene: TRBJ2-3; V gene: TRBV27; D gene: TRBD1; CDR3 length: 15
CDR3 DNA: TGTGCCAGCAGTTCGGACAGGGTTTTGGACGAGCAGTACTTC; CDR3 protein: CASSSDRVLDEQYF; clone size: once; J gene: TRBJ2-7; V gene: TRBV28; D gene: TRBD1; CDR3 length: 14
CDR3 DNA: TGTGCCAGCAGTACGGGGGGCTCTAGCAATCAGCCCCAGCATTTT; CDR3 protein: CASSTGGSSNQPQHF; clone size: -; J gene: TRBJ1-5; V gene: TRBV6-5; D gene: -; CDR3 length: 15